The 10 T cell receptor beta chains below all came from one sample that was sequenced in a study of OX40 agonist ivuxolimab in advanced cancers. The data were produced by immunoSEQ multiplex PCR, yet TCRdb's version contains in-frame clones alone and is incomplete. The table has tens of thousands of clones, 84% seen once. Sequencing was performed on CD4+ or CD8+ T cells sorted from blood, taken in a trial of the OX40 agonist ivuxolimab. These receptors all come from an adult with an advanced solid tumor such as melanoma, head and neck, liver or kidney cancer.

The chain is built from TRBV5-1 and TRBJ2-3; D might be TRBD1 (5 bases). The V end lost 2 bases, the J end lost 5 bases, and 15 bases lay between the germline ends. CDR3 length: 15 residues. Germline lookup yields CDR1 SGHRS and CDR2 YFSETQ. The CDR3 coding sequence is TGCGCCAGCAGCTTCTCTGGGGCCTTCAGAGATACGCAGTATTTT. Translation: CASSFSGAFRDTQYF.

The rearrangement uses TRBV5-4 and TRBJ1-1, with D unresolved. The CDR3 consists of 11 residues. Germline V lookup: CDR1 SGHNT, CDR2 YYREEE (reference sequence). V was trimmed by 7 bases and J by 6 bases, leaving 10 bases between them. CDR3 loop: CASAFEAEAFF. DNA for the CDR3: TGTGCCAGCGCTTTTGAAGCTGAAGCTTTCTTT.

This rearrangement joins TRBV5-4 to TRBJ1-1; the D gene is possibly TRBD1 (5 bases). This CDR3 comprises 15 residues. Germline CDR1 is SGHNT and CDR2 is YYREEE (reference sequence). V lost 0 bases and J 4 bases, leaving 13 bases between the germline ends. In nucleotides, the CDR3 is TGTGCCAGCAGCTTGGGTTCTGCAGGGACCACTGAAGCTTTCTTT. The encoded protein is CASSLGSAGTTEAFF.

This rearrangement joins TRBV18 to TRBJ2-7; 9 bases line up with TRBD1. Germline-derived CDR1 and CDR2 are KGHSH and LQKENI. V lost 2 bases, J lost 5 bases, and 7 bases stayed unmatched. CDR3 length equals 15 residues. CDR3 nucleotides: TGTGCCAGCTCACCAAAGACAGGGGGTGTCCACGAGCAGTACTTC. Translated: CASSPKTGGVHEQYF.

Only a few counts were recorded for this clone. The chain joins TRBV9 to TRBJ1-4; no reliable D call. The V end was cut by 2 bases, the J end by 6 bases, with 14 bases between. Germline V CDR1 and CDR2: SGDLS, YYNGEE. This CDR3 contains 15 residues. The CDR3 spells CASSVSSDGYEKLFF. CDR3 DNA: TGTGCCAGCAGCGTCTCCTCGGACGGTTATGAAAAACTGTTTTTT.

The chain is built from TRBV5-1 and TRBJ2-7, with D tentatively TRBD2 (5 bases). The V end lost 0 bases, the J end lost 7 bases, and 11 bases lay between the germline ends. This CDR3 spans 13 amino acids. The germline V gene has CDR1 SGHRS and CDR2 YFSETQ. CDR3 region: CASSLEVPGEQYF. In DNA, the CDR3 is TGCGCCAGCAGCTTGGAGGTCCCGGGGGAGCAGTACTTC.

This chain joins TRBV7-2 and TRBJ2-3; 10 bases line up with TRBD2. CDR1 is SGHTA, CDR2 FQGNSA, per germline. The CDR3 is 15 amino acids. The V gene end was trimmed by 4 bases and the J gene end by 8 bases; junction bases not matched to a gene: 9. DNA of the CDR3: TGTGCCAGCAGCTCAAGCGGGGGGGATTCACGTACGCAGTATTTT. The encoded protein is CASSSSGGDSRTQYF.

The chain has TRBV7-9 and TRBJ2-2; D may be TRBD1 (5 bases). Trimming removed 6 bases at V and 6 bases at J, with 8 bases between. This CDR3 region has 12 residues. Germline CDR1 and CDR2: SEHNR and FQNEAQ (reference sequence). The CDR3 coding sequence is TGTGCCAGCAGGAAACAGGCCGGGGAGCTGTTTTTT. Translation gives CASRKQAGELFF.

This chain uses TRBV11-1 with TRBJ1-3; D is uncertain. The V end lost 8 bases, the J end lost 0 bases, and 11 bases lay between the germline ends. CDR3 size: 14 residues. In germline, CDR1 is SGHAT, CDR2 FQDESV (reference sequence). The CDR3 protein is CASWSVHSGNTIYF. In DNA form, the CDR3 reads TGTGCCAGCTGGTCAGTCCACTCTGGAAACACCATATATTTT.

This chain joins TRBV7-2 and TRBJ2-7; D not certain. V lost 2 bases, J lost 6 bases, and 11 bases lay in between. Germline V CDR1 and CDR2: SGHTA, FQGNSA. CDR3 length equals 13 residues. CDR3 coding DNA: TGTGCCAGCAGCTTACCCCCCCGTTTCGAGCAGTACTTC. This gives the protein CASSLPPRFEQYF.